This T cell receptor beta chain was observed in a study of response to subunit inactivated influenza vaccine (dated by TCRdb to about 2018). Background for the entire study: Deep quantitative profiling of the T cell receptor repertoire was used in the study to follow responses to a trivalent subunit inactivated influenza vaccine. Overall study results and their limits: The authors proposed that each seasonal influenza vaccination may bring in only a limited number of new T cells.

Library generation was performed with RT-PCR. For sequencing, an Illumina HiSeq 2500 was employed. TCRdb reworked the public reads: Q25 trimming with fastp, MiXCR clone assembly, productive beta chains retained. Rows are combined by CDR3 protein, so each entry shows the most common genes and DNA. The sample data list some 850,000 distinct CDR3 sequences, and under 20% of these were observed just once. Approximately 10% of the sample lies in the top ten. Inclusive of the bounding cysteine and phenylalanine, the CDR3 is 15 residues long. Here the CDR3 DNA is all that survives: 45 bases in frame from base 1. CDR1 and CDR2, per the germline V gene, are SNHLY and FYNNEI. V is pruned by 7 bases and J by 7 bases, leaving 12 bases of the junction without a gene match. A remark on this clonotype: What antigen it recognizes has not been identified. The sample holds no much larger clone one base away, and base qualities are not on file.

Sequencing was performed on PBMCs from blood, taken roughly 5 days after vaccination. This TCR came from a man in his fifties who received an inactivated influenza vaccine. Donor details come from another sample of the same person, matched by shared clones. Recombination joined TRBV2 with TRBJ1-5; 8 bases in the middle match TRBD1. The DNA sequence is TGTGCCAGCAAAGGGTTGACAGGGGAAGGACAGCCCCAGCATTTT. It is translated as CASKGLTGEGQPQHF.